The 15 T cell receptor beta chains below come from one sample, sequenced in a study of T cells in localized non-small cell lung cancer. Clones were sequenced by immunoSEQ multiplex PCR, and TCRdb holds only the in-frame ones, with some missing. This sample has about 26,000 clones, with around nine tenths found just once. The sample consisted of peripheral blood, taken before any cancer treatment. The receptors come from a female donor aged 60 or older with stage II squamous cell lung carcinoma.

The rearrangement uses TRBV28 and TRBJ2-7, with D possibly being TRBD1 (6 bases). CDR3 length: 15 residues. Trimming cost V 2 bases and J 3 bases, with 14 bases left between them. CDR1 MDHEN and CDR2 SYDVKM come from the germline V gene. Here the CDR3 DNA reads TGTGCCAGCAGTTTACCGCTGACAGGTGGCTACGAGCAGTACTTC. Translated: CASSLPLTGGYEQYF. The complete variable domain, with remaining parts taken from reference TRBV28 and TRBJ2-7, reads DVKVTQSSRYLVKRTGEKVFLECVQDMDHENMFWYRQDPGLGLRLIYFSYDVKMKEKGDIPEGYSVSREKKERFSLILESASTNQTSMYLCASSLPLTGGYEQYFGPGTRLTVT.

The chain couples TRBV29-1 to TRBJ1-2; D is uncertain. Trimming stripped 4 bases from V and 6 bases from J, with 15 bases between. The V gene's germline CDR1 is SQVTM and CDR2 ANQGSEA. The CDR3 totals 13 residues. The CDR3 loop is CSVVTPSQNGYTF. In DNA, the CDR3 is TGCAGCGTTGTAACCCCCTCTCAAAATGGCTACACCTTC.

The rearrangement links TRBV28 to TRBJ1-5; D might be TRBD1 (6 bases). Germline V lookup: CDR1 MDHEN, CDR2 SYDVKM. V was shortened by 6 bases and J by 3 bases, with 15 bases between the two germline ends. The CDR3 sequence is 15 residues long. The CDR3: CASRFPGQFNQPQHF. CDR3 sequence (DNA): TGTGCCAGCAGATTCCCCGGACAGTTCAATCAGCCCCAGCATTTT.

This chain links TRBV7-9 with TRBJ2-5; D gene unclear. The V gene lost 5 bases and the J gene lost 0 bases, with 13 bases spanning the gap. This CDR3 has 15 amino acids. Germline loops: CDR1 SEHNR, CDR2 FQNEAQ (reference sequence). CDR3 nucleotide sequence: TGTGCCAGCAGCCCCATCTCGTCTTACCAAGAGACCCAGTACTTC. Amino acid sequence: CASSPISSYQETQYF.

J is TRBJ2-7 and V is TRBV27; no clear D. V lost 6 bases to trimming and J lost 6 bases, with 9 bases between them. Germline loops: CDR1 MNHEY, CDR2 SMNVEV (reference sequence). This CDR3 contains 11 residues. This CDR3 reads CASSFRVEQYF. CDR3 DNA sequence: TGTGCCAGCAGCTTTCGAGTCGAGCAGTACTTC.

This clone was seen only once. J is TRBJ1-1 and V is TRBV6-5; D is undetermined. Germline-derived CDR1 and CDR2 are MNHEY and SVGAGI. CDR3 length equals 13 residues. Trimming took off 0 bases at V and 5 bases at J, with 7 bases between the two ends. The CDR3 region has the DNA TGTGCCAGCAGTTACTCCCGGGGAACTGAAGCTTTCTTT. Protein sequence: CASSYSRGTEAFF.

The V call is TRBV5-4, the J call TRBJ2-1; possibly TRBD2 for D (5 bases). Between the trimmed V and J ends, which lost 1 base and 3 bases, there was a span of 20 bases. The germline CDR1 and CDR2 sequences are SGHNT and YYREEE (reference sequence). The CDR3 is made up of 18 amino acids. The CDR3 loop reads CASSLRPRGGSYYNEQFF. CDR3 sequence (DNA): TGTGCCAGCAGCTTGCGGCCCAGAGGAGGCTCGTACTACAATGAGCAGTTCTTC.

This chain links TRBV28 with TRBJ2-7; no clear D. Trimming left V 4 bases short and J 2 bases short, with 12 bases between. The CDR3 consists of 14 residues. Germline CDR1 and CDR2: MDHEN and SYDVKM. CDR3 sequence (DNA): TGTGCCAGCAGTTATTCAGGTTCCCCCTACGAGCAGTACTTC. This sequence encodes CASSYSGSPYEQYF. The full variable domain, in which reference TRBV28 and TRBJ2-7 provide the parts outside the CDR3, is DVKVTQSSRYLVKRTGEKVFLECVQDMDHENMFWYRQDPGLGLRLIYFSYDVKMKEKGDIPEGYSVSREKKERFSLILESASTNQTSMYLCASSYSGSPYEQYFGPGTRLTVT.

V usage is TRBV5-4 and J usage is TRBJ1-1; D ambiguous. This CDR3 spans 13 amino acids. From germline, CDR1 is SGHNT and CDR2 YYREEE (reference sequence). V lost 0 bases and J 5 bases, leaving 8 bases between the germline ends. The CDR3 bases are TGTGCCAGCAGCTTGGATCGGGAAACTGAAGCTTTCTTT. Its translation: CASSLDRETEAFF.

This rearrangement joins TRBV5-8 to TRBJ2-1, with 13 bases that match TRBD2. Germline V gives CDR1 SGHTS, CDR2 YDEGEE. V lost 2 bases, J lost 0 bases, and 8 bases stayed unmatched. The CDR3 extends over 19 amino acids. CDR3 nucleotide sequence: TGTGCCAGCAGCTTTGTGCGACTAGCGGGAGGAAACTCCTACAATGAGCAGTTCTTC. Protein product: CASSFVRLAGGNSYNEQFF.

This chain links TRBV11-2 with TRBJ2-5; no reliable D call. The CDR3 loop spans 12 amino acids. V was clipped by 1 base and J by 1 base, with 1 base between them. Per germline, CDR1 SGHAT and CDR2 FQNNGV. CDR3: CASSLVQETQYF. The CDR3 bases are TGTGCCAGCAGCTTAGTCCAAGAGACCCAGTACTTC.

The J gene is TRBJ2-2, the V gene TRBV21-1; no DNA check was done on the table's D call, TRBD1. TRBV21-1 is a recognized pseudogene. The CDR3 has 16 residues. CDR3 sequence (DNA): TGTGCCAGCAGCCTGGAGGACAGGGCGAACACCGGGGAGCTGTTTTTT. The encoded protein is CASSLEDRANTGELFF.

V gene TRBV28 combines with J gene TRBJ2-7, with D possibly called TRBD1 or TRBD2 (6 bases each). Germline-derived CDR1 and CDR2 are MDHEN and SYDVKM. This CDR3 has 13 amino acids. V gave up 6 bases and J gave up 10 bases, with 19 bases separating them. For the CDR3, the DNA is TGTGCCAGCAGACCGAAGGGGGGCGCTTTACAGTACTTC. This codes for CASRPKGGALQYF.

The DNA of the CDR3 is TGTGCCTGGAGTCCCACAGATACGCAGTATTTT. It codes for CAWSPTDTQYF. This sequence joins TRBV30 and TRBJ2-3, with D unresolved. This CDR3 has 11 amino acids. Germline values: CDR1 GTSNPN, CDR2 SVGIG (reference sequence). V lost 2 bases and J 2 bases, leaving 2 bases between the germline ends.

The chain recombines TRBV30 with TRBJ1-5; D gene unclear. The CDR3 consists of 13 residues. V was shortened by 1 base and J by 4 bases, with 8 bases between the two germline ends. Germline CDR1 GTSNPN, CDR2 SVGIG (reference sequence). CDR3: CAWSARGNQPQHF. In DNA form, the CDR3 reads TGTGCCTGGAGTGCCCGAGGAAATCAGCCCCAGCATTTT.